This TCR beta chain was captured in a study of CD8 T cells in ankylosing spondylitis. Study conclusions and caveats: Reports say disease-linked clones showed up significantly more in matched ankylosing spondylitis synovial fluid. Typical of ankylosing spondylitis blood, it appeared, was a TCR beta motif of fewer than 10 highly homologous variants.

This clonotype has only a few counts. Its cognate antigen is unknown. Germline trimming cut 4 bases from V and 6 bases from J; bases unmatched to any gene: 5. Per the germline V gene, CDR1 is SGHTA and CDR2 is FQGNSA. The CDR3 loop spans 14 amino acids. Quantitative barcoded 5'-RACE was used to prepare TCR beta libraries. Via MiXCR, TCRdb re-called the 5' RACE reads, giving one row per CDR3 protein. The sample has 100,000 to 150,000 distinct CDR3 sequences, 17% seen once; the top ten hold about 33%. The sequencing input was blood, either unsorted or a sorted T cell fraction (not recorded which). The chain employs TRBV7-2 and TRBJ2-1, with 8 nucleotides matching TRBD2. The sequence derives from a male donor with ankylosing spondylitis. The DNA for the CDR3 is TGTGCCAGCAGCTCCACCGGACTAGCCAATGAGCAGTTCTTC. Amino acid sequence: CASSSTGLANEQFF.